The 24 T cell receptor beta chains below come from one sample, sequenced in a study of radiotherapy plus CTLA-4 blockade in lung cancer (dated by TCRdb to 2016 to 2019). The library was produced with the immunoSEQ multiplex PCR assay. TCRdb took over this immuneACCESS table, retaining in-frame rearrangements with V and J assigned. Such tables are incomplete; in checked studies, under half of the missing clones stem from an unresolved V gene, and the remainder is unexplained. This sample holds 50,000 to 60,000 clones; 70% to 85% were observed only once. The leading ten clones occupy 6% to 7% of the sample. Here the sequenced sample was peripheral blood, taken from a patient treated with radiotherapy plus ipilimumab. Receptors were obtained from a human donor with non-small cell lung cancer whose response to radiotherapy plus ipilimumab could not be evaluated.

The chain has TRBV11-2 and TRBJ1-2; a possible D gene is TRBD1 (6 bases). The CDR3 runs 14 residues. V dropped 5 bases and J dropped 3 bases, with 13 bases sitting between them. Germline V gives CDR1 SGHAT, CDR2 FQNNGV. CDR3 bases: TGTGCCAGCAGCCTGGGGGCCCTCTACTATGGCTACACCTTC. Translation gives CASSLGALYYGYTF.

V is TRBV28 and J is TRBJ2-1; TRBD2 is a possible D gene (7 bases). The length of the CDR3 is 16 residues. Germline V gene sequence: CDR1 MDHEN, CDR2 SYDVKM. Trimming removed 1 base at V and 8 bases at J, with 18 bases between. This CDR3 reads CASSLLKGGRRDEQFF. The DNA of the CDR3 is TGTGCCAGCAGTTTATTGAAGGGGGGGAGACGGGATGAGCAGTTCTTC.

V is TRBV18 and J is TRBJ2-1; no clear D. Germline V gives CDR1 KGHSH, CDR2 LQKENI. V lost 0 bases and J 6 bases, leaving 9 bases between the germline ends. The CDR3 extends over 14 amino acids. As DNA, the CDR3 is TGTGCCAGCTCACCACCGCGGAGTAGCAATGAGCAGTTCTTC. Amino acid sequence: CASSPPRSSNEQFF.

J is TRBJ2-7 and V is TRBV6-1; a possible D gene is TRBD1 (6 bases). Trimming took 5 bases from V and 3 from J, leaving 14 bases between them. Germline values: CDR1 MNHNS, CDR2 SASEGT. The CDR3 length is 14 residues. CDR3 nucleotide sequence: TGTGCCAGCAGTTCCCCAGGGACACACTACGAGCAGTACTTC. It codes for CASSSPGTHYEQYF.

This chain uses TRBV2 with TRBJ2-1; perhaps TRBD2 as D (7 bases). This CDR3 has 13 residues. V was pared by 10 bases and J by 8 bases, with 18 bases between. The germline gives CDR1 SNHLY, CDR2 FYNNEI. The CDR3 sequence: CATWGGLADEQFF. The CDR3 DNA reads TGTGCCACCTGGGGGGGGCTAGCGGATGAGCAGTTCTTC.

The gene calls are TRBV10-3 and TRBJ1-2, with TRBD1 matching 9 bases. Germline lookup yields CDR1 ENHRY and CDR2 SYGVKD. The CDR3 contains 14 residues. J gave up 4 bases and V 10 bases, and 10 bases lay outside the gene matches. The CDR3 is CASAGGTGIYGYTF. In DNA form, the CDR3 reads TGTGCCAGCGCCGGGGGGACAGGGATCTATGGCTACACCTTC.

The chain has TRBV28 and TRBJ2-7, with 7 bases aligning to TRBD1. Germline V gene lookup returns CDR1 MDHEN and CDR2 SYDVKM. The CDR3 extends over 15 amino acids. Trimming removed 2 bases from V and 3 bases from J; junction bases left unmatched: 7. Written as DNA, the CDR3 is TGTGCCAGCAGTTTACCCGGGTCAGGGGGCTACGAGCAGTACTTC. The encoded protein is CASSLPGSGGYEQYF.

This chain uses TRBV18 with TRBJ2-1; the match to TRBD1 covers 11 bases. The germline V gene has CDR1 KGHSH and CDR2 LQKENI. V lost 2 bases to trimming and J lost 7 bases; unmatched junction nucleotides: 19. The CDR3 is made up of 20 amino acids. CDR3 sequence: CASSPFIGQGAIGNTNEQFF. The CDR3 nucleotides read TGTGCCAGCTCACCATTCATTGGACAGGGGGCTATCGGAAACACGAATGAGCAGTTCTTC.

CDR3 loop: CASSEASVGRYYGYTF. The DNA for the CDR3 is TGTGCCAGCAGTGAAGCGTCGGTGGGCCGCTACTATGGCTACACCTTC. This chain uses TRBV6-1 with TRBJ1-2; D is ambiguous. CDR1 MNHNS and CDR2 SASEGT come from the germline V gene. CDR3 size: 16 residues. With 0 bases removed from V and 3 bases from J, the gap between germline ends came to 14 bases.

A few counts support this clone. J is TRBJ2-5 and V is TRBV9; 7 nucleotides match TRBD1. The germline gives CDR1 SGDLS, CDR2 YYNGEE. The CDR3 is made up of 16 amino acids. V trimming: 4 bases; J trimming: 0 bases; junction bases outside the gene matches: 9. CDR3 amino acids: CASSPLTGTYQETQYF. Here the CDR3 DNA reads TGTGCCAGCAGCCCCCTGACAGGGACCTACCAAGAGACCCAGTACTTC.

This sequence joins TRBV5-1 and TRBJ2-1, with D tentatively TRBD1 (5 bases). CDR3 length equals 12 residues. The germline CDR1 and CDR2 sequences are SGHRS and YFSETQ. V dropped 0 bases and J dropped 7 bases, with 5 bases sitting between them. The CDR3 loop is CASSLGTNEQFF. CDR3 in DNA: TGCGCCAGCAGCTTGGGGACAAATGAGCAGTTCTTC.

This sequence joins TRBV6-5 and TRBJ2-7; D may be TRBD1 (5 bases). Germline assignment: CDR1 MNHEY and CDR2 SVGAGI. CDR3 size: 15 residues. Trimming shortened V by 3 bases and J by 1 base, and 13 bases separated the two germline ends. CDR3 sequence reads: CASSYGAARSYEQYF. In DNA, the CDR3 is TGTGCCAGCAGTTATGGGGCGGCCCGTTCCTACGAGCAGTACTTC.

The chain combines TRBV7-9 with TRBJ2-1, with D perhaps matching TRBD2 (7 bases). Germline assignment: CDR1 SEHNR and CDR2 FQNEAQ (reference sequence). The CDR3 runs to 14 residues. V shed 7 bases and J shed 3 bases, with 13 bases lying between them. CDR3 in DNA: TGTGCCAGCATGAGGGGGGGTCGCTACAATGAGCAGTTCTTC. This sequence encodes CASMRGGRYNEQFF. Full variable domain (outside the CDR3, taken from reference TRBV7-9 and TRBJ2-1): DTGVSQNPRHKITKRGQNVTFRCDPISEHNRLYWYRQTLGQGPEFLTYFQNEAQLEKSRLLSDRFSAERPKGSFSTLEIQRTEQGDSAMYLCASMRGGRYNEQFFGPGTRLTVL.

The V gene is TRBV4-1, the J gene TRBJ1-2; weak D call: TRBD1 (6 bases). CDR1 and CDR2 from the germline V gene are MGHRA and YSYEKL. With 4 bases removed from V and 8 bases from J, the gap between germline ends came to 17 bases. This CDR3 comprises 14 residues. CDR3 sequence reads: CASSPGGANVGYTF. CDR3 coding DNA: TGCGCCAGCAGCCCTGGGGGCGCGAATGTAGGCTACACCTTC.

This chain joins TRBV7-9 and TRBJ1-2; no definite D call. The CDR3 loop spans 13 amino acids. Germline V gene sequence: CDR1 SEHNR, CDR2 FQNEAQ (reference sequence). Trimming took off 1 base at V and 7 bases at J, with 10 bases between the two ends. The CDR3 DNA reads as TGTGCCAGCAGCTTAGATGGGCGTTTTGGCTACACCTTC. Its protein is CASSLDGRFGYTF.

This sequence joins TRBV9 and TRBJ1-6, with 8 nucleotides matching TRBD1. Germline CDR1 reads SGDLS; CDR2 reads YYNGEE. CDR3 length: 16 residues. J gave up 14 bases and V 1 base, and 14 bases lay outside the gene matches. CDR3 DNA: TGTGCCAGCAGCGTAAGAGCAGGGGGCGATAGTACAGCCCTCCACTTT. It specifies CASSVRAGGDSTALHF.

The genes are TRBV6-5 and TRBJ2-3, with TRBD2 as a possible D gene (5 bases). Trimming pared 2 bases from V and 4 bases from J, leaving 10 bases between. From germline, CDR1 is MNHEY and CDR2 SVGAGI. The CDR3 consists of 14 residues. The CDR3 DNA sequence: TGTGCCAGCAGTTACAGAGGGCGGGCAGATACGCAGTATTTT. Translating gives CASSYRGRADTQYF.

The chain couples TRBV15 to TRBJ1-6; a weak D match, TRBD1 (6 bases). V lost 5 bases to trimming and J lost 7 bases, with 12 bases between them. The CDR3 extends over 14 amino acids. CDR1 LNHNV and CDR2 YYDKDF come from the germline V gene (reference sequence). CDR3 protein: CATSPQGINSPLHF. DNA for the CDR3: TGTGCCACCAGCCCCCAGGGGATAAATTCACCCCTCCACTTT.

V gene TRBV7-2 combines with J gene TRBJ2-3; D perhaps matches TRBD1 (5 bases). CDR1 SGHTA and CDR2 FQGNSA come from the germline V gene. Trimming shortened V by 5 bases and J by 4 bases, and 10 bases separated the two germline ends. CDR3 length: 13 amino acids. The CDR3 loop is CASSPGSPDTQYF. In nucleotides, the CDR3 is TGTGCCAGCAGCCCAGGGTCCCCAGATACGCAGTATTTT.

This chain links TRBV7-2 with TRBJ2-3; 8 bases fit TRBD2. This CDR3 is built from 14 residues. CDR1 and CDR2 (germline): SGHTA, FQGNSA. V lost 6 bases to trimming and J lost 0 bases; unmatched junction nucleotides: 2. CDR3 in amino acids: CASRLAASTDTQYF. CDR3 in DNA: TGTGCCAGCAGACTAGCGGCTAGCACAGATACGCAGTATTTT. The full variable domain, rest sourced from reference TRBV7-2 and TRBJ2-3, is GAGVSQSPSNKVTEKGKDVELRCDPISGHTALYWYRQSLGQGLEFLIYFQGNSAPDKSGLPSDRFSAERTGGSVSTLTIQRTQQEDSAVYLCASRLAASTDTQYFGPGTRLTVL.

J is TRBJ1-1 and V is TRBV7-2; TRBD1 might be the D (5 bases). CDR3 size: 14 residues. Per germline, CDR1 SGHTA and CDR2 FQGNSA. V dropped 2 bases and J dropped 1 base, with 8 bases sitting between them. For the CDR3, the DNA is TGTGCCAGCAGCTTACAGGGTACGAACACTGAAGCTTTCTTT. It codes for CASSLQGTNTEAFF.

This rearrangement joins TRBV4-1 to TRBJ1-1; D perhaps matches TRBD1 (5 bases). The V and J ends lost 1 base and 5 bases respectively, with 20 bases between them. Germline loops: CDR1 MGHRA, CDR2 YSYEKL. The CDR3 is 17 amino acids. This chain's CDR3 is CASSQVDMGLVKTEAFF. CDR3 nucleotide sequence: TGCGCCAGCAGCCAAGTGGACATGGGGCTGGTAAAGACTGAAGCTTTCTTT.

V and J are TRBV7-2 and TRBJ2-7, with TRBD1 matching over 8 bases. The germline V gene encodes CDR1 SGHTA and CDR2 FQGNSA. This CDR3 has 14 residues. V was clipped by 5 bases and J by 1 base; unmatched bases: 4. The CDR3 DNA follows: TGTGCCAGCAGCGTGGGACAGGTATCCTACGAGCAGTACTTC. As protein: CASSVGQVSYEQYF.

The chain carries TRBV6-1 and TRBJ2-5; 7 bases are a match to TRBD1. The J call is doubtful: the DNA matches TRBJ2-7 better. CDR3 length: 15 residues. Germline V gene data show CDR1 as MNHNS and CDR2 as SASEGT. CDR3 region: CASGWDSFGPYEQYF. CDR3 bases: TGTGCCAGCGGGTGGGACAGTTTTGGGCCCTACGAGCAGTACTTC.